One sample yielded the 7 T cell receptor beta chains listed below, sequenced in a study of T cells in women clearing cervical HPV infection. Profiled with immunoSEQ multiplex PCR; TCRdb holds only in-frame clones, not every one. This sample's table reports about 31,000 clones. Sequencing used blood buffy coat. These TCRs come from a woman between 18 and 70 years old with a cervical HPV16 infection that either progressed to CIN3+ or cleared (not recorded which).

Note on this clone: The read comes to an end 3 residues before the CDR3 does, leaving the germline J gene to fill in the end. The chain links TRBV5-1 to TRBJ2-3; TRBD1 is a possible D gene (5 bases). This CDR3 spans 14 amino acids. Germline assignment: CDR1 SGHRS and CDR2 YFSETQ. The V and J ends lost 2 bases and 0 bases respectively, with 7 bases between them. The CDR3 bases that were read are TGCGCCAGCAGCTTCGCAGGGAGCACAGATACG. This sequence encodes CASSFAGSTDT. The CDR3 reads in full as CASSFAGSTDTQYF.

About this clone: The read stops 3 residues short of the end of the CDR3; the missing end is completed from the germline J gene. The V and J genes are TRBV5-6 and TRBJ2-7; no reliable D call. Per the germline V gene, CDR1 is SGHDT and CDR2 is YYEEEE. This CDR3 spans 14 amino acids. The germline V and J ends were trimmed by 0 bases and 2 bases, with 9 bases remaining between them. CDR3 residues: CASSLDYRPYEQYF. CDR3 bases read: TGTGCCAGCAGCTTGGACTATCGTCCCTACGAG.

Concerning this clone: The read ends 3 residues before the CDR3 terminus; that terminus is restored from the germline J gene. The chain links TRBV18 to TRBJ2-3; 10 bases match TRBD1. Germline-derived CDR1 and CDR2 are KGHSH and LQKENI. The CDR3 is 14 residues long. The CDR3: CASSRQGASQPQYF. Partial CDR3 DNA: TGTGCCAGCTCCCGACAGGGGGCAAGTCAGCCG.

Points on this clone: The read gets to within 3 residues of the CDR3 end, and the germline J gene fills in the rest. The rearrangement joins TRBV5-1 to TRBJ2-7; a weak D match, TRBD1 (6 bases). Trimming pared 4 bases from V and 5 bases from J, leaving 16 bases between. Germline CDR1 and CDR2: SGHRS and YFSETQ. The CDR3 loop spans 14 amino acids. CDR3 in amino acids: CASSVQGPLNEQYF. The DNA read from the CDR3 is TGCGCCAGCAGCGTACAGGGTCCACTCAACGAG. Supplemented by reference TRBV5-1 and TRBJ2-7, the full variable domain reads KAGVTQTPRYLIKTRGQQVTLSCSPISGHRSVSWYQQTPGQGLQFLFEYFSETQRNKGNFPGRFSGRQFSNSRSEMNVSTLELGDSALYLCASSVQGPLNEQYFGPGTRLTVT.

Concerning this clone itself: From the germline J gene comes the end of the CDR3, since the read stops 3 residues before it. The gene calls are TRBV7-8 and TRBJ2-6, with D possibly TRBD1 on 5 matching bases. Germline loops: CDR1 SGHVS, CDR2 FQNEAQ. V was pared by 1 base and J by 0 bases, with 10 bases between. The CDR3 runs 17 residues. The DNA read from the CDR3 is TGTGCCAGCAGCTTAGGACAGTTTATCTCTGGGGCCAACGTC. Translating it yields CASSLGQFISGANV. The entire CDR3 is CASSLGQFISGANVLTF. The whole variable domain, remainder taken from reference TRBV7-8 and TRBJ2-6, is GAGVSQSPRYKVAKRGQDVALRCDPISGHVSLFWYQQALGQGPEFLTYFQNEAQLDKSGLPSDRFFAERPEGSVSTLKIQRTQQEDSAVYLCASSLGQFISGANVLTFGAGSRLTVL.

A note on this clone: The read falls 3 residues short of the CDR3 end, and the missing part is taken from the germline J gene. The gene calls are TRBV11-2 and TRBJ1-1; D is possibly TRBD1 (6 bases). The CDR3 extends over 14 amino acids. Germline V gene lookup returns CDR1 SGHAT and CDR2 FQNNGV. Between the trimmed V and J ends, which lost 1 base and 3 bases, there was a span of 9 bases. The CDR3 protein is CASSLVQGHTEAFF. CDR3 DNA (partial): TGTGCCAGCAGCTTAGTACAGGGCCACACTGAA. The full variable domain, its missing parts supplied by reference TRBV11-2 and TRBJ1-1, is EAGVAQSPRYKIIEKRQSVAFWCNPISGHATLYWYQQILGQGPKLLIQFQNNGVVDDSQLPKDRFSAERLKGVDSTLKIQPAKLEDSAVYLCASSLVQGHTEAFFGQGTRLTVV.

Of note for this clone: Sequencing ends 3 residues short of the CDR3 end; the germline J gene provides the rest. The chain carries TRBV7-8 and TRBJ2-1, with TRBD1 as a possible D gene (5 bases). The CDR3 loop spans 15 amino acids. Trimming pared 5 bases from V and 4 bases from J, leaving 15 bases between. Germline lookup yields CDR1 SGHVS and CDR2 FQNEAQ. The CDR3 is CASSPLSGRYNEQFF. CDR3 DNA, as far as it was read: TGTGCCAGCAGCCCTCTGTCAGGGCGATACAATGAG.